This entry concerns a single T cell receptor beta chain. This sample stems from a study of T cells in Graves' hyperthyroidism and ophthalmopathy. The wider study: It was at initial diagnosis, before any treatment, that peripheral blood was collected.

Amplification of TCR beta CDR3 regions used RNA as the template. When the TCR CDR3 underwent first-round RT-PCR, the HTBI primer set was used. TCRdb itself ran the multiplex PCR reads through MiXCR, one entry per CDR3 protein. The profile shows some 300,000 distinct CDR3 sequences, approximately 19% of them singletons. Clinical Activity Scores of at least 3, NOSPECS grades of at least 4 and durations under 3 months characterized ophthalmopathy patients. The PBMCs studied were ones that came from 10 ml fresh peripheral blood. The V end was cut by 4 bases, the J end by 2 bases, with 9 bases between. CDR3 length: 13 amino acids. Per the germline V gene, CDR1 is MGHRA and CDR2 is YSYEKL.

This TCR was sampled from a man aged 50 or older with Graves' ophthalmopathy. Sequenced material: blood. V usage is TRBV4-1 and J usage is TRBJ2-7, with D perhaps matching TRBD1 (6 bases). Here the CDR3 DNA reads TGCGCCAGCAGCCGACAGGATACCTACGAGCAGTACTTC. This gives the protein CASSRQDTYEQYF.